This TCR beta chain was sequenced in a study of blood T cell repertoires in COVID-19. Study-wide context: The United States, Italy and Spain supplied acute and convalescent COVID-19 samples.

The protocol was immunoSEQ multiplex PCR, while the TCRdb copy is restricted to in-frame clones and leaves out a portion. The sample contains 43,000 or so clones, about nine tenths of which appear only once. Germline CDR1 is MDHEN and CDR2 is SYDVKM. The V and J ends lost 3 bases and 5 bases respectively, with 8 bases between them. The CDR3 sequence is 14 residues long. This chain connects TRBV28 to TRBJ1-6; tentative D call: TRBD1 (6 bases). The sequenced sample was peripheral blood. The receptor was isolated from a man aged 55 to 70 with active COVID-19. CDR3 region: CASSFPGDNSPLHF. CDR3 in DNA: TGTGCCAGCAGTTTTCCAGGGGATAATTCACCCCTCCACTTT.